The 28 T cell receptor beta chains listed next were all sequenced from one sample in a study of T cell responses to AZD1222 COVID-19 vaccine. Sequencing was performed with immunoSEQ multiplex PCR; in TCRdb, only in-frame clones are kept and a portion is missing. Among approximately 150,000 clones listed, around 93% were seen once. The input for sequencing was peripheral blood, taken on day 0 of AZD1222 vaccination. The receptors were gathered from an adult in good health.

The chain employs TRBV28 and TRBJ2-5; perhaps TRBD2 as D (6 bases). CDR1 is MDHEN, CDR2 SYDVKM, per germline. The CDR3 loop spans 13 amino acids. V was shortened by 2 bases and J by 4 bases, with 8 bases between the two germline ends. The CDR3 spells CASSLGTLETQYF. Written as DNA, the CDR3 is TGTGCCAGCAGTTTAGGGACTTTAGAGACCCAGTACTTC.

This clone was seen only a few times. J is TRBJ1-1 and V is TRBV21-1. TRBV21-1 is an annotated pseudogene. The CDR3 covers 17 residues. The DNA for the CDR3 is TGTGCCAGCAGCAGCCCCCGGGACCGGGTTTTGGGCTTAGAAGCTTTCTTT. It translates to CASSSPRDRVLGLEAFF.

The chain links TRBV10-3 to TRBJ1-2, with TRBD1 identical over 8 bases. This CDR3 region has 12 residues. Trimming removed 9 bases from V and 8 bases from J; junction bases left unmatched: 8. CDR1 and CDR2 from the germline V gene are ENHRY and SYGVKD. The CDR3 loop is CAIRQGAQGYTF. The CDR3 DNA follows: TGTGCCATTCGCCAGGGGGCTCAAGGCTACACCTTC.

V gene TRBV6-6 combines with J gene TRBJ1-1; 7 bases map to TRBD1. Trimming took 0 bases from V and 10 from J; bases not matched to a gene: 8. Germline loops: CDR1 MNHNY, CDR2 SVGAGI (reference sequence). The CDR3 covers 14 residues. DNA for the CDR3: TGTGCCAGCAGTTACTCGAGGGACAGAGAGGGAGCTTTCTTT. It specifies CASSYSRDREGAFF.

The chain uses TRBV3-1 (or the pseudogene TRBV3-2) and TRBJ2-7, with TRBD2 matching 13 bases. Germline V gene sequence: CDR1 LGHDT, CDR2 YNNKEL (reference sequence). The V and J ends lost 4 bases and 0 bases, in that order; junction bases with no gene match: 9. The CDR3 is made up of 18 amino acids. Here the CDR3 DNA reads TGTGCCAGCAGCCGAAGGACTAGCGGGGGTCCAAGCTCCTACGAGCAGTACTTC. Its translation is CASSRRTSGGPSSYEQYF.

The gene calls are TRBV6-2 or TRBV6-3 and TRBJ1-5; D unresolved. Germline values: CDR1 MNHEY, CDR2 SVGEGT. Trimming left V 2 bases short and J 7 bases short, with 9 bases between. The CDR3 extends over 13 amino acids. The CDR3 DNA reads TGTGCCAGCAGTTACAGGGTGGAGCAGCCCCAGCATTTT. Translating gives CASSYRVEQPQHF.

In nucleotides, the CDR3 is TGTGCCAGCAGTTACTCTTTAACAGGGACCTATGGCTACACCTTC. This gives the protein CASSYSLTGTYGYTF. The chain has TRBV6-5 and TRBJ1-2; D is perhaps TRBD1 (6 bases). The V gene lost 0 bases and the J gene lost 4 bases, with 12 bases spanning the gap. Looked up from germline, CDR1 is MNHEY and CDR2 is SVGAGI. The CDR3 has 15 residues.

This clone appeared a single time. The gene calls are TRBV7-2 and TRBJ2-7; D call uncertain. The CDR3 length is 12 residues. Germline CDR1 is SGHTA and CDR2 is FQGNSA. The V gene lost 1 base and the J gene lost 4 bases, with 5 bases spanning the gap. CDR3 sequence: CASSLEPYEQYF. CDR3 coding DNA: TGTGCCAGCAGCTTAGAACCATACGAGCAGTACTTC.

The CDR3 protein is CASSFGGADEKLFF. As DNA, the CDR3 is TGCGCCAGCAGCTTCGGGGGCGCAGATGAAAAACTGTTTTTT. The chain has TRBV5-1 and TRBJ1-4; D possibly corresponds to TRBD1 (6 bases). Germline V CDR1 and CDR2: SGHRS, YFSETQ. The CDR3 consists of 14 residues. With 2 bases removed from V and 6 bases from J, the gap between germline ends came to 11 bases.

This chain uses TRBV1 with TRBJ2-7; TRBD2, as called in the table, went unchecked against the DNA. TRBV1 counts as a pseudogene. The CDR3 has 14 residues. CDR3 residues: CTSSPAGGGYEQYF. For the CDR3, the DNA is TGCACCAGCAGCCCAGCGGGAGGGGGCTACGAGCAGTACTTC.

CDR3 region: CASGSGQLRNYGYTF. DNA of the CDR3: TGTGCCAGCGGGTCGGGACAGCTCCGAAACTATGGCTACACCTTC. This rearrangement joins TRBV28 to TRBJ1-2; 7 nucleotides line up with TRBD1. The junction had 11 bases not matched to a gene; V was cut back by 8 bases and J by 2 bases. CDR1 and CDR2 (germline): MDHEN, SYDVKM. The CDR3 consists of 15 residues.

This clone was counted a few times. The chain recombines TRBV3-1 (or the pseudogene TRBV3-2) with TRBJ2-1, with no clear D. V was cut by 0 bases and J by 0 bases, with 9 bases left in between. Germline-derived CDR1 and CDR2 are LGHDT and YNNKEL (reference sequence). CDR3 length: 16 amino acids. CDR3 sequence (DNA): TGTGCCAGCAGCCAAGAATTTAGTGACTCCTACAATGAGCAGTTCTTC. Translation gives CASSQEFSDSYNEQFF.

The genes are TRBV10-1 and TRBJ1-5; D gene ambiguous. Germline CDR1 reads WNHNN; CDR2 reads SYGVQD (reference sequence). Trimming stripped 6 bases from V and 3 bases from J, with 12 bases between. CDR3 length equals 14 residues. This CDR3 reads CASSKGGINQPQHF. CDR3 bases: TGCGCCAGCAGCAAAGGAGGAATCAATCAGCCCCAGCATTTT.

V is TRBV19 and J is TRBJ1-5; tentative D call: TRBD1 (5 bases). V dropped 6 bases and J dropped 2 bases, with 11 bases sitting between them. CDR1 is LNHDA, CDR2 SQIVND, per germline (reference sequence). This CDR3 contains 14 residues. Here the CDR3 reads CASRGDQGNQPQHF. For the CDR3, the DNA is TGTGCCAGTAGGGGGGATCAGGGCAATCAGCCCCAGCATTTT.

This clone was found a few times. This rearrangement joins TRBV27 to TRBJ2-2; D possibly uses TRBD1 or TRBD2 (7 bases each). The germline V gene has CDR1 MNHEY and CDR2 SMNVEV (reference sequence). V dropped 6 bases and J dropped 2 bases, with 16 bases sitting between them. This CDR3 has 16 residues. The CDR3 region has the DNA TGTGCCAGCAGCAGAGCGGGACAGATAAACACCGGGGAGCTGTTTTTT. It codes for CASSRAGQINTGELFF.

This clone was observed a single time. CDR3 bases: TGTGCCACTTCGAGGGGGAACTATGGCTACACCTTC. Translating gives CATSRGNYGYTF. V is TRBV15 and J is TRBJ1-2, with D possibly TRBD1 on 6 matching bases. The CDR3 is 12 residues long. Trimming took off 9 bases at V and 2 bases at J, with 10 bases between the two ends. The germline V gene encodes CDR1 LNHNV and CDR2 YYDKDF (reference sequence). The full variable domain, in which reference TRBV15 and TRBJ1-2 provide the parts outside the CDR3, is DAMVIQNPRYQVTQFGKPVTLSCSQTLNHNVMYWYQQKSSQAPKLLFHYYDKDFNNEADTPDNFQSRRPNTSFCFLDIRSPGLGDTAMYLCATSRGNYGYTFGSGTRLTVV.

The CDR3, as DNA: TGCGCCAGCACGTGGGACACTGAAGCTTTCTTT. This translates into CASTWDTEAFF. This sequence joins TRBV5-1 and TRBJ1-1; D is unclear. The V gene's germline CDR1 is SGHRS and CDR2 YFSETQ. The V gene lost 6 bases and the J gene lost 3 bases, with 6 bases spanning the gap. This CDR3 has 11 amino acids.

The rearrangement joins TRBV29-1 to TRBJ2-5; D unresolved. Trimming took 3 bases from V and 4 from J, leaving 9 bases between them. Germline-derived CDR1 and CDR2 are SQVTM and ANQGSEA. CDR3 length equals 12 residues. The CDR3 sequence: CSVDAGGETQYF. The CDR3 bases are TGCAGCGTTGATGCAGGCGGAGAGACCCAGTACTTC.

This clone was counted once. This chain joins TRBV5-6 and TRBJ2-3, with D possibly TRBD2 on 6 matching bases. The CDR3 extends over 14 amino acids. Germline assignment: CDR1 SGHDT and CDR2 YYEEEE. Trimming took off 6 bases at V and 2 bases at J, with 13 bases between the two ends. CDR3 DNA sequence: TGTGCCAGCATCCAGACTAGTTACACAGATACGCAGTATTTT. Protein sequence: CASIQTSYTDTQYF.

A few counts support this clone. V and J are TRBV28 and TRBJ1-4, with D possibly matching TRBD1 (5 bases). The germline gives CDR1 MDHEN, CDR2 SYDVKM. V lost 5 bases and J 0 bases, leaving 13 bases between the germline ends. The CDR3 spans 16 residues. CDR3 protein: CASSPAGRTTNEKLFF. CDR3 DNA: TGTGCCAGCAGTCCCGCGGGACGGACAACTAATGAAAAACTGTTTTTT.

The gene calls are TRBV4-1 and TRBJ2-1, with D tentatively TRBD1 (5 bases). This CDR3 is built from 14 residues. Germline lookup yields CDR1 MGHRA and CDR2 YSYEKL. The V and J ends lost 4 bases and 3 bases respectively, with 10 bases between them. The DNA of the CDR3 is TGCGCCAGCAGCCTCGCCGACAGCTACAATGAGCAGTTCTTC. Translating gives CASSLADSYNEQFF.

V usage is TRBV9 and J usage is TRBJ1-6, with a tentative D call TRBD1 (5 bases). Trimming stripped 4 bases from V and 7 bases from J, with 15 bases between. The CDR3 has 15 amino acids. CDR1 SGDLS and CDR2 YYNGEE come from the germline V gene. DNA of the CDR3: TGTGCCAGCAGCCCCATCGGGGGGTTGAATTCACCCCTCCACTTT. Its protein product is CASSPIGGLNSPLHF.

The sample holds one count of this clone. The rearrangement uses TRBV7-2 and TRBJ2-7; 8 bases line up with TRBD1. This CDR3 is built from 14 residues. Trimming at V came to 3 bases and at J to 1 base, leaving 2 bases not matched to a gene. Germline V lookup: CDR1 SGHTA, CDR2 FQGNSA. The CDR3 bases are TGTGCCAGCAGCTTCAACAGGGGGTCCTACGAGCAGTACTTC. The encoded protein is CASSFNRGSYEQYF.

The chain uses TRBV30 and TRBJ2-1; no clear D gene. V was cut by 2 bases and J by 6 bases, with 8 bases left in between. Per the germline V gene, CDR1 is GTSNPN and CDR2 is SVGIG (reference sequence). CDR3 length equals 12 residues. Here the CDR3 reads CAWSSGVNEQFF. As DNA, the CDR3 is TGTGCCTGGAGTTCGGGCGTCAATGAGCAGTTCTTC.

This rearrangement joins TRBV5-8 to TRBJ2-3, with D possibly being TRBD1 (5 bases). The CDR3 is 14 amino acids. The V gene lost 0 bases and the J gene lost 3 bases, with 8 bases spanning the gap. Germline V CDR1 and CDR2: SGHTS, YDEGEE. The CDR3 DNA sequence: TGTGCCAGCAGCTTGGACCAGGGAACAGATACGCAGTATTTT. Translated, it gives CASSLDQGTDTQYF.

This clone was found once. This CDR3 is CASRRGGGNQPQHF. DNA for the CDR3: TGTGCCAGCAGGAGAGGGGGCGGGAATCAGCCCCAGCATTTT. The chain uses TRBV6-5 and TRBJ1-5, with 7 bases aligning to TRBD1. Germline-derived CDR1 and CDR2 are MNHEY and SVGAGI. The CDR3 length is 14 residues. Unmatched junction bases numbered 6, after V lost 6 bases and J lost 4 bases.

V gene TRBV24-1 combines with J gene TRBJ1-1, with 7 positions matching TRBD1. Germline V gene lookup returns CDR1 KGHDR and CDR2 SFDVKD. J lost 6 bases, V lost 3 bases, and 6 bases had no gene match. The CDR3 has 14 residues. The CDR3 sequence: CATSDVRQGPEAFF. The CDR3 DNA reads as TGTGCCACCAGTGATGTCCGACAGGGCCCTGAAGCTTTCTTT.

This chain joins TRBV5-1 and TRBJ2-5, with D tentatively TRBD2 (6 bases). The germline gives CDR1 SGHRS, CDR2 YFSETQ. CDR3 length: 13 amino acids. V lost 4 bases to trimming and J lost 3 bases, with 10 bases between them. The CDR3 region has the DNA TGCGCCAGCAGCCGGTCGGGGGAAGAGACCCAGTACTTC. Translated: CASSRSGEETQYF.